The T cell receptor beta chain described here comes from a study of T cell changes during pregnancy in multiple sclerosis. There are 18 residues in the CDR3. The junction had 8 bases not matched to a gene; V was cut back by 0 bases and J by 2 bases. From germline, CDR1 is SGDLS and CDR2 YYNGEE. Repertoires were generated with immunoSEQ multiplex PCR, while TCRdb's copy carries only in-frame clones and drops some. The table lists about 68,000 clones, 90% of them singletons, with around 1.6% in the top ten. The clonotype comes from a female donor with multiple sclerosis, enrolled in a pregnancy study. The chain combines TRBV9 with TRBJ2-3; 11 bases are a match to TRBD2. The starting material was peripheral blood, obtained in the third trimester of pregnancy. CDR3 sequence: CASSVDLAGGYITDTQYF. CDR3 coding DNA: TGTGCCAGCAGCGTAGATCTAGCGGGGGGCTATATCACAGATACGCAGTATTTT.